This TCR beta chain originates from a study of T cells in Graves' hyperthyroidism and ophthalmopathy. The CDR3 extends over 16 amino acids. The V and J ends lost 1 base and 7 bases respectively, with 14 bases between them. Germline lookup yields CDR1 SGHTA and CDR2 FQGNSA. Stable Graves' hyperthyroidism meant no ophthalmopathy progression within 18 months. Out of over 9 ml of fresh peripheral blood came the PBMCs. The study's findings and limits: In blood, most of the thyroid clonotypes expanded above 0.001 were also present.

Amplification of TCR beta CDR3 regions used RNA as the template. HTBI primers were used for first-round RT-PCR of the TCR CDR3. TCRdb ran MiXCR on the multiplex PCR reads and lists one entry per CDR3 protein. Here the sample spans more than 300,000 distinct CDR3 sequences, around 13% being singletons. The table lists this clonotype with many counts. Its antigen is still unknown. The sequenced sample consisted of blood. The receptor's source is a woman between 18 and 29 years old with Graves' hyperthyroidism. V usage is TRBV7-2 and J usage is TRBJ1-6; D is possibly TRBD1 (6 bases). The CDR3 region is CASSLEQGQGNSPLHF. CDR3 nucleotides: TGTGCCAGCAGCTTAGAACAGGGCCAAGGGAATTCACCCCTCCACTTT. The full variable domain, completed using reference TRBV7-2 and TRBJ1-6, is GAGVSQSPSNKVTEKGKDVELRCDPISGHTALYWYRQSLGQGLEFLIYFQGNSAPDKSGLPSDRFSAERTGGSVSTLTIQRTQQEDSAVYLCASSLEQGQGNSPLHFGNGTRLTVT.